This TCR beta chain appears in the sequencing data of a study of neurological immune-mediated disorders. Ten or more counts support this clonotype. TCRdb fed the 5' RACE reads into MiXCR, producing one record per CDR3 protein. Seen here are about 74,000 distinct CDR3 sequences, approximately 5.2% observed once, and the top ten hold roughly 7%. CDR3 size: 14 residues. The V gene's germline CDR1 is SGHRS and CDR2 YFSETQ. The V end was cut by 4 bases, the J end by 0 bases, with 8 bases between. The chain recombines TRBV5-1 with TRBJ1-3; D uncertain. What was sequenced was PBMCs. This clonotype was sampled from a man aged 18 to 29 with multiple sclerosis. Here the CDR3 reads CASSPAASGNTIYF. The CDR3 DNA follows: TGCGCCAGCAGCCCGGCGGCCTCTGGAAACACCATATATTTT.